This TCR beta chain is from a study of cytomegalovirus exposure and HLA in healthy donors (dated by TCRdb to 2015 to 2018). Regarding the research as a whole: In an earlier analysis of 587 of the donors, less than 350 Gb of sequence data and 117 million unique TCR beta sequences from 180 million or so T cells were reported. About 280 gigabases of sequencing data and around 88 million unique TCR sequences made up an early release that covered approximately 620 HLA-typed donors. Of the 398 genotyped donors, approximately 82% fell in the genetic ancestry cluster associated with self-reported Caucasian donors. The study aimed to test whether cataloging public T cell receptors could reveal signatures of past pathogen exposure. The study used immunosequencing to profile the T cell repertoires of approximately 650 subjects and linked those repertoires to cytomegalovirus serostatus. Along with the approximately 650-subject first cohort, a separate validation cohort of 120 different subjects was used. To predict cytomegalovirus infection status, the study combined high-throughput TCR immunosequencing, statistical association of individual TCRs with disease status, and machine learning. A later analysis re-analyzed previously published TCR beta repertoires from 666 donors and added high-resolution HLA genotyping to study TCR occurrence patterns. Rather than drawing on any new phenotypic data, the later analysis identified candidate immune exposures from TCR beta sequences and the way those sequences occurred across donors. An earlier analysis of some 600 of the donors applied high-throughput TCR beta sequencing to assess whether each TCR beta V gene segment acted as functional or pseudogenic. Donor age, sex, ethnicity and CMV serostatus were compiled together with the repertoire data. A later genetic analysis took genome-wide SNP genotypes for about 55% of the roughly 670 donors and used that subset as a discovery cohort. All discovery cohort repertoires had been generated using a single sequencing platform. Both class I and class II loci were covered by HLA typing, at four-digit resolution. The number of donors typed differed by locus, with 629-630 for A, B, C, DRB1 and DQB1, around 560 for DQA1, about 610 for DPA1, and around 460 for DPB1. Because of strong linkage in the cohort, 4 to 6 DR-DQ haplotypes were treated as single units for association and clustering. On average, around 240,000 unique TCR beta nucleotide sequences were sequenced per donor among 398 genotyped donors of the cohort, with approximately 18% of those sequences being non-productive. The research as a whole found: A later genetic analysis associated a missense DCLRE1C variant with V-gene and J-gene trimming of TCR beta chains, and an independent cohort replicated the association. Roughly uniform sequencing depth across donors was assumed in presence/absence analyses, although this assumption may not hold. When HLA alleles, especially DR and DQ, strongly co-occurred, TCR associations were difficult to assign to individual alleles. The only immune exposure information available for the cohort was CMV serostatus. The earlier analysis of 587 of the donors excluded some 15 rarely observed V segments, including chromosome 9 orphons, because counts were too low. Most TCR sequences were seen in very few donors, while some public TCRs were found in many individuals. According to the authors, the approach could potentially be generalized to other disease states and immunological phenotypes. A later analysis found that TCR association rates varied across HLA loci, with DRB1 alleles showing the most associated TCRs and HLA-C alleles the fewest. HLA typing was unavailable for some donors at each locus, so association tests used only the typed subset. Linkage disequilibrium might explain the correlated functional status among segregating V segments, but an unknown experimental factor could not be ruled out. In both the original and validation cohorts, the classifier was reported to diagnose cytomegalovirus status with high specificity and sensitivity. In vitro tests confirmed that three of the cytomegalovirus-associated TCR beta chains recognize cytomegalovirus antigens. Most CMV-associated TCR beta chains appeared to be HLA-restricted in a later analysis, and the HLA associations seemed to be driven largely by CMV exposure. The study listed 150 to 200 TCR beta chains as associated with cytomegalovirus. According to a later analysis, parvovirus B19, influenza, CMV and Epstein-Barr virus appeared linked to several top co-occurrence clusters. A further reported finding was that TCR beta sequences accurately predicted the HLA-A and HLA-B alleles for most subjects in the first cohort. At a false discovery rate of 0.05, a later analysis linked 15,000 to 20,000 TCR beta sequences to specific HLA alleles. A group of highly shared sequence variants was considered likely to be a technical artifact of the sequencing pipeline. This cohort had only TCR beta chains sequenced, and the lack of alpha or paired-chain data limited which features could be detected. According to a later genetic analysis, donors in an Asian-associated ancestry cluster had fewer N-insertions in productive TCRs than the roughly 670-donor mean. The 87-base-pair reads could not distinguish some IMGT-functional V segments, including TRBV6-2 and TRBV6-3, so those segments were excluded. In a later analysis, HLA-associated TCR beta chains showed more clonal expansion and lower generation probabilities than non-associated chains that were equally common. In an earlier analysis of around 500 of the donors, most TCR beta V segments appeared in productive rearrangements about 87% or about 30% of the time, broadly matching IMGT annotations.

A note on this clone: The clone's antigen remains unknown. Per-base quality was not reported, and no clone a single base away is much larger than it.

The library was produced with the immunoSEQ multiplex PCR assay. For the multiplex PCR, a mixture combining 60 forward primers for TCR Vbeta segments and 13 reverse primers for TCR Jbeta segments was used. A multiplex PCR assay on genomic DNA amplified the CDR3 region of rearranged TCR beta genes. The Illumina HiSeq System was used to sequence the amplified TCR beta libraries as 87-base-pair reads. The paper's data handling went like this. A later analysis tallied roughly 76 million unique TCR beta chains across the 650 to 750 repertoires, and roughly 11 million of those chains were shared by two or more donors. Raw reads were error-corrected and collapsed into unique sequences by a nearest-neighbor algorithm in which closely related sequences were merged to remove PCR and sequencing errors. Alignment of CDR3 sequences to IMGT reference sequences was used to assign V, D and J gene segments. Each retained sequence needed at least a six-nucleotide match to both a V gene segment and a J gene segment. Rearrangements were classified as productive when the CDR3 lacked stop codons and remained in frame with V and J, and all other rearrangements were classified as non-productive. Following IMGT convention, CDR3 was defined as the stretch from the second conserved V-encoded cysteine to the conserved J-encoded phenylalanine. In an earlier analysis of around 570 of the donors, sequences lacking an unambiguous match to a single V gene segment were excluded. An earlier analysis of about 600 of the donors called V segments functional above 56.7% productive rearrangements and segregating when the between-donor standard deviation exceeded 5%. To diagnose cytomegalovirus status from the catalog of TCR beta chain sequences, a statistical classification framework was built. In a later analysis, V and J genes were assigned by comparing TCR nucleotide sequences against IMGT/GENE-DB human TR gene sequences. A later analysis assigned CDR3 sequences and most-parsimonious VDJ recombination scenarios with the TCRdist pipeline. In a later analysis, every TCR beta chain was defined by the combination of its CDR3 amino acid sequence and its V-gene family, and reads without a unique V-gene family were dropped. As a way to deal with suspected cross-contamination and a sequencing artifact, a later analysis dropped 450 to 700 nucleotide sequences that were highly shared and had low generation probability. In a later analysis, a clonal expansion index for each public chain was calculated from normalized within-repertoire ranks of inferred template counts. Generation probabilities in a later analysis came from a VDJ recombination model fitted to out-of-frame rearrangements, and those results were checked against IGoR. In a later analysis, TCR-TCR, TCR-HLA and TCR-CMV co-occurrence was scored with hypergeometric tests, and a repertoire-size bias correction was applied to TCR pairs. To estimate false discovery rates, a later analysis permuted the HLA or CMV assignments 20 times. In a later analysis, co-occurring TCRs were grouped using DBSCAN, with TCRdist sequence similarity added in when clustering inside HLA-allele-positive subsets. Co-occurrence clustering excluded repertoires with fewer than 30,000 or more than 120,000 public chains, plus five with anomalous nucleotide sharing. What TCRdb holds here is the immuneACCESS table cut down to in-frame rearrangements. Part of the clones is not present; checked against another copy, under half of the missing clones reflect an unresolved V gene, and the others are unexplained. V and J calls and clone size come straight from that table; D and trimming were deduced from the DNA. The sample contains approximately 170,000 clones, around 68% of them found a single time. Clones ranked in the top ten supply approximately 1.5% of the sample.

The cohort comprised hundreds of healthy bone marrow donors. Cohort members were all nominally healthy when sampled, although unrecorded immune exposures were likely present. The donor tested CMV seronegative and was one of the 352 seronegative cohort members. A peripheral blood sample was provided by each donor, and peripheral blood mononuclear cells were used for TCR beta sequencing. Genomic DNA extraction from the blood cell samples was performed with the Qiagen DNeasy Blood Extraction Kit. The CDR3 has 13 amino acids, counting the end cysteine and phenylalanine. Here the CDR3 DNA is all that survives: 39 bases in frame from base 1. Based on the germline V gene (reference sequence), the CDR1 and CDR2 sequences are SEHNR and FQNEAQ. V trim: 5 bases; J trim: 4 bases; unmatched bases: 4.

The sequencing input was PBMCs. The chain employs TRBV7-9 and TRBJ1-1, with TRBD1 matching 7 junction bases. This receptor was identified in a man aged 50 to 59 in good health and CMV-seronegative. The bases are TGTGCCAGCAGCCAGCAGGGGGGCACTGAAGCTTTCTTT. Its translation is CASSQQGGTEAFF.